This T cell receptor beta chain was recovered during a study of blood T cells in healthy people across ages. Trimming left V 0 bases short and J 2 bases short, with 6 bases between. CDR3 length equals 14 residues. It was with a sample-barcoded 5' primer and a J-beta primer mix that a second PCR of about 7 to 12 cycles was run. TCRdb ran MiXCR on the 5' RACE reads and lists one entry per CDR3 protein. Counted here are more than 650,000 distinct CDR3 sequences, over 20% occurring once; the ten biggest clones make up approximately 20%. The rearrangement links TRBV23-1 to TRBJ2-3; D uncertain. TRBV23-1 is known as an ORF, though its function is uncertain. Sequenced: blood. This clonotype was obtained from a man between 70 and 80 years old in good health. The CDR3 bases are TGCGCCAGCAGTCAATCCCAGACCACAGATACGCAGTATTTT. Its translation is CASSQSQTTDTQYF.